The 23 T cell receptor beta chains reported below all come from one sample, sequenced in a study of post-analysis software for immune sequencing data. Study-wide results and limits: Controls showed lower frequencies than patients for five or six TRBV segments, and TRBV5-6, TRBV5-1 and TRBV20-1 were among these.

Built from TCR beta cDNA, the libraries had unique molecular identifiers in them. A single record per CDR3 protein comes from TCRdb applying MiXCR to the PCR reads. The sample contains hundreds of thousands of distinct CDR3 sequences, 30% of which appear only once. The antigens these receptors bind are not known. Sequenced sample: blood. These receptors all stem from a girl aged 10-17 years with multiple sclerosis.

This clonotype turned up a few times. The gene calls are TRBV9 and TRBJ2-5; a possible D gene is TRBD2 (5 bases). The CDR3 is made up of 15 amino acids. CDR1 is SGDLS and CDR2 is YYNGEE in the germline V gene. The V end lost 6 bases, the J end lost 2 bases, and 17 bases lay between the germline ends. CDR3 in amino acids: CASNRRASQQETQYF. The CDR3, as DNA: TGTGCCAGCAATCGGAGAGCTAGCCAACAAGAGACCCAGTACTTC.

The chain has TRBV6-6 and TRBJ1-1, with no clear D. V gave up 6 bases and J gave up 5 bases, with 4 bases separating them. The CDR3 extends over 10 amino acids. CDR1 MNHNY and CDR2 SVGAGI come from the germline V gene (reference sequence). The CDR3 DNA reads TGTGCCAGCAGGCTGACTGAAGCTTTCTTT. This encodes CASRLTEAFF.

This chain links TRBV7-8 with TRBJ2-3; unclear D gene. Trimming removed 1 base from V and 4 bases from J, with 15 bases in between. The CDR3 runs to 16 residues. Germline lookup yields CDR1 SGHVS and CDR2 FQNEAQ. CDR3 bases: TGTGCCAGCAGCTTAGGCCAGTCAAGGTTGGCAGATACGCAGTATTTT. This translates into CASSLGQSRLADTQYF.

The genes are TRBV20-1 and TRBJ2-4; the D gene is possibly TRBD2 (6 bases). The J call may be in error: the DNA end matches TRBJ2-7 better. The CDR3 runs to 15 residues. Germline lookup yields CDR1 DFQATT and CDR2 SNEGSKA (reference sequence). CDR3 in amino acids: CSAKPNIYQGGEQYF. DNA of the CDR3: TGCAGTGCCAAACCGAATATATACCAGGGAGGCGAGCAGTACTTC.

There are a few counts of this clonotype. J is TRBJ2-4 and V is TRBV19; D ambiguous. CDR3 length: 17 amino acids. V was trimmed by 3 bases and J by 0 bases, leaving 15 bases between them. From germline, CDR1 is LNHDA and CDR2 SQIVND (reference sequence). The chain's CDR3 is CASSIGREALAKNIQYF. CDR3 bases: TGTGCCAGTAGTATCGGCCGAGAGGCTCTAGCCAAAAACATTCAGTACTTC.

V usage is TRBV6-5 and J usage is TRBJ1-4; 11 bases are shared with TRBD1. Germline values: CDR1 MNHEY, CDR2 SVGAGI. The CDR3 length is 16 residues. Trimming at V came to 4 bases and at J to 8 bases, leaving 9 bases not matched to a gene. CDR3 residues: CASSSPGTGGGEKLFF. The DNA of the CDR3 is TGTGCCAGCAGTTCCCCCGGGACAGGGGGTGGGGAAAAACTGTTTTTT.

This clonotype was counted between two and nine times. This chain links TRBV6-1 with TRBJ1-2; perhaps TRBD1 as D (6 bases). Deletions cut 6 bases from V and 3 bases from J, with 11 bases between. This CDR3 region has 13 residues. Germline CDR1 MNHNS, CDR2 SASEGT. In DNA form, the CDR3 reads TGTGCCAGCAGGCCGGACAGCGACTATGGCTACACCTTC. It yields the protein CASRPDSDYGYTF.

This clonotype was found once. V is TRBV4-1 and J is TRBJ1-5, with D possibly TRBD1 on 5 matching bases. Trimming removed 3 bases from V and 2 bases from J, with 17 bases in between. Germline V gives CDR1 MGHRA, CDR2 YSYEKL. The CDR3 loop spans 17 amino acids. The CDR3: CASSQVMARAGNQPQHF. CDR3 nucleotides: TGCGCCAGCAGCCAGGTAATGGCCAGGGCCGGCAATCAGCCCCAGCATTTT.

The chain couples TRBV9 to TRBJ2-5; D is unclear. Germline CDR1 reads SGDLS; CDR2 reads YYNGEE. CDR3 length: 15 amino acids. With 4 bases removed from V and 1 base from J, the gap between germline ends came to 14 bases. The DNA for the CDR3 is TGTGCCAGCAGCATAGTTGGTAGGCCCCAAGAGACCCAGTACTTC. It yields the protein CASSIVGRPQETQYF. The whole variable domain, filled in from reference TRBV9 and TRBJ2-5, reads DSGVTQTPKHLITATGQRVTLRCSPRSGDLSVYWYQQSLDQGLQFLIQYYNGEERAKGNILERFSAQQFPDLHSELNLSSLELGDSALYFCASSIVGRPQETQYFGPGTRLLVL.

The chain is built from TRBV12-3 or TRBV12-4 and TRBJ2-3; 9 nucleotides line up with TRBD2. Trimming at V came to 5 bases and at J to 4 bases, leaving 10 bases not matched to a gene. CDR3 length: 16 residues. The chain's CDR3 is CASSPIAGVISDTQYF. The CDR3 bases are TGTGCCAGCAGTCCTATAGCGGGAGTGATATCAGATACGCAGTATTTT.

This clonotype occurred a few times. The chain is built from TRBV29-1 and TRBJ2-5; TRBD1 aligns across 7 bases. CDR1 is SQVTM and CDR2 is ANQGSEA in the germline V gene. The CDR3 has 12 residues. V lost 7 bases, J lost 1 base, and 3 bases stayed unmatched. DNA of the CDR3: TGCAGCGGTGGGACAGTCCAAGAGACCCAGTACTTC. Amino acid sequence: CSGGTVQETQYF.

Concerning this clonotype: A much larger clone lies a single base off, so this may be a read error. V usage is TRBV10-3 and J usage is TRBJ1-2; weak D call: TRBD1 (6 bases). Germline values: CDR1 ENHRY, CDR2 SYGVKD. The CDR3 has 12 residues. This CDR3 is CASSGGASGYTF. CDR3 in DNA: TGTGCCAGCAGTGGGGGGGCGAGTGGCTACACCTTC.

This clonotype was seen only a few times. The chain uses TRBV20-1 and TRBJ2-7, with 10 bases lining up with TRBD1. This CDR3 has 15 amino acids. Germline V gives CDR1 DFQATT, CDR2 SNEGSKA (reference sequence). Germline trimming cut 1 base from V and 2 bases from J; bases unmatched to any gene: 5. The CDR3 spells CSARGPGQGAYEQYF. The CDR3 DNA reads TGCAGTGCTAGAGGGCCTGGACAGGGGGCCTACGAGCAGTACTTC.

The rearrangement uses TRBV20-1 and TRBJ2-7; TRBD1 matches 8 bases. Germline-derived CDR1 and CDR2 are DFQATT and SNEGSKA (reference sequence). Unmatched junction bases numbered 9, after V lost 1 base and J lost 4 bases. The CDR3 consists of 15 residues. CDR3 sequence: CSARADTGGGYEQYF. The CDR3 DNA follows: TGCAGTGCTAGAGCTGATACAGGGGGTGGTTACGAGCAGTACTTC.

V is TRBV29-1 and J is TRBJ2-3, with no clear D. CDR3 size: 12 residues. The germline V gene encodes CDR1 SQVTM and CDR2 ANQGSEA. The ends were cut back, 5 bases at V and 2 bases at J, with 8 bases in the middle. The CDR3 reads CSVRKPTDTQYF. For the CDR3, the DNA is TGCAGCGTTAGGAAACCCACAGATACGCAGTATTTT.

The table lists this clonotype with a few counts. V is TRBV4-3 and J is TRBJ2-7, with a tentative D call TRBD1 (6 bases). Trimming took off 0 bases at V and 4 bases at J, with 10 bases between the two ends. This CDR3 comprises 14 residues. Germline CDR1 and CDR2: LGHNA and YSLEER. The CDR3 sequence is CASSQDWGLYEQYF. The CDR3 bases are TGCGCCAGCAGCCAAGATTGGGGGCTATACGAGCAGTACTTC.

The rearrangement links TRBV28 to TRBJ2-1; no reliable D call. Deletions cut 5 bases from V and 0 bases from J, with 5 bases between. The CDR3 runs to 13 residues. Germline values: CDR1 MDHEN, CDR2 SYDVKM. The CDR3 loop reads CASSPLSYNEQFF. The CDR3 nucleotides read TGTGCCAGCAGTCCCCTCTCCTACAATGAGCAGTTCTTC. Full variable domain (remainder filled in from reference TRBV28 and TRBJ2-1): DVKVTQSSRYLVKRTGEKVFLECVQDMDHENMFWYRQDPGLGLRLIYFSYDVKMKEKGDIPEGYSVSREKKERFSLILESASTNQTSMYLCASSPLSYNEQFFGPGTRLTVL.

This clonotype came up a few times. This chain connects TRBV28 to TRBJ2-6, with 10 bases identical to TRBD1. The length of the CDR3 is 16 residues. The trim removed 4 bases at V and 4 bases at J, leaving 4 bases unmatched. The V gene's germline CDR1 is MDHEN and CDR2 SYDVKM. The CDR3 nucleotides read TGTGCCAGCAGTTGGACAGGGGGAAGAGGGGCCAACGTCCTGACTTTC. Protein: CASSWTGGRGANVLTF.

The chain is built from TRBV7-2 and TRBJ1-2; D ambiguous. This CDR3 is 12 amino acids long. CDR1 is SGHTA, CDR2 FQGNSA, per germline. The V and J ends lost 5 bases and 5 bases respectively, with 9 bases between them. The CDR3 DNA sequence: TGTGCCAGCAGCGAGGACGGGTATGGCTACACCTTC. It specifies CASSEDGYGYTF. Complete variable domain (other parts from reference TRBV7-2 and TRBJ1-2): GAGVSQSPSNKVTEKGKDVELRCDPISGHTALYWYRQSLGQGLEFLIYFQGNSAPDKSGLPSDRFSAERTGGSVSTLTIQRTQQEDSAVYLCASSEDGYGYTFGSGTRLTVV.

This clonotype was counted a few times. The J gene is TRBJ2-4, the V gene TRBV12-3 or TRBV12-4, with TRBD2 matching over 14 bases. V lost 4 bases and J lost 2; bases outside the gene matches: 7. This CDR3 contains 18 residues. Written as DNA, the CDR3 is TGTGCCAGCAGTTCAGGGACTAGCGGGAGCCGGACCAAAAACATTCAGTACTTC. This translates into CASSSGTSGSRTKNIQYF.

The chain joins TRBV5-1 to TRBJ1-1; possibly TRBD1 for D (6 bases). The V and J ends lost 5 bases and 3 bases respectively, with 14 bases between them. This CDR3 is built from 14 residues. Germline assignment: CDR1 SGHRS and CDR2 YFSETQ. The CDR3 DNA sequence: TGCGCCAGCAGTGGGGGCCGGTGGGACACTGAAGCTTTCTTT. It is translated as CASSGGRWDTEAFF.

The sample holds a few counts of this clonotype. The rearrangement links TRBV4-3 to TRBJ2-5; D perhaps matches TRBD1 (5 bases). Trimming took off 1 base at V and 4 bases at J, with 13 bases between the two ends. From germline, CDR1 is LGHNA and CDR2 YSLEER. CDR3 length equals 15 residues. The DNA of the CDR3 is TGCGCCAGCAGCCAAGGATCAGGGTTAGGAGAGACCCAGTACTTC. It is translated as CASSQGSGLGETQYF.

The gene calls are TRBV6-5 and TRBJ1-1; D is perhaps TRBD1 (6 bases). From germline, CDR1 is MNHEY and CDR2 SVGAGI. The V gene lost 8 bases and the J gene lost 0 bases, with 19 bases spanning the gap. The CDR3 is 16 residues long. CDR3 coding DNA: TGTGCCAGCTCCCCCATCACGAGGGGGATGAACACTGAAGCTTTCTTT. Translation gives CASSPITRGMNTEAFF.